The 27 T cell receptor beta chains below all came from one sample that was sequenced in a study of Ad26.COV2.S vaccination and SARS-CoV-2 variants. Documented treatment: about 20 received Ad26.COV2.S at low or high dose, single or two shots; roughly five received placebo; per-sample allocation not given. Vaccine and placebo recipients were sampled on day 63 after the first injection. Clones were sequenced by immunoSEQ multiplex PCR, and TCRdb holds only the in-frame ones, with some missing. The sample records approximately 250,000 clones, around nine tenths being singletons. The sample in question was peripheral blood, obtained in a trial of Ad26.COV2.S vaccine versus placebo. The receptors come from a person between 18 and 60 years old who received the Ad26.COV2.S COVID-19 vaccine or a placebo.

Only a few counts were recorded for this clone. The chain recombines TRBV6-1 with TRBJ2-1; D call uncertain. Germline V lookup: CDR1 MNHNS, CDR2 SASEGT. V shed 6 bases and J shed 5 bases, with 11 bases lying between them. The CDR3 totals 13 residues. CDR3 nucleotide sequence: TGTGCCAGCAGCACGACTCGGAACAATGAGCAGTTCTTC. Amino acids: CASSTTRNNEQFF.

This chain connects TRBV12-3 or TRBV12-4 to TRBJ1-3; D call uncertain. Trimming took off 7 bases at V and 3 bases at J, with 10 bases between the two ends. CDR3 size: 13 residues. For the CDR3, the DNA is TGTGCCAGCAAGAAGGGAAATGGAAACACCATATATTTT. It translates to CASKKGNGNTIYF.

A remark on this clone: This specimen includes other DNA sequences encoding the same CDR3. The V and J genes are TRBV4-3 and TRBJ1-2; the match to TRBD1 covers 10 bases. V dropped 1 base and J dropped 3; count of bases not matched to a gene: 2. Per the germline V gene, CDR1 is LGHNA and CDR2 is YSLEER. The CDR3 contains 15 residues. In nucleotides, the CDR3 is TGCGCCAGCAGCCAAGGACAGGGGGCGTACTATGGCTACACCTTC. Its translation is CASSQGQGAYYGYTF.

This sequence joins TRBV24-1 and TRBJ2-1, with D perhaps given as TRBD1 or TRBD2 (5 bases each). This CDR3 comprises 16 residues. Germline-derived CDR1 and CDR2 are KGHDR and SFDVKD. V gave up 4 bases and J gave up 7 bases, with 19 bases separating them. The CDR3 bases are TGTGCCACCAGTGACCCCTTTTCGGGGCCGTTAAATGAGCAGTTCTTC. Amino acids: CATSDPFSGPLNEQFF.

The chain is built from TRBV11-2 and TRBJ2-7; no reliable D call. The V and J ends lost 5 bases and 0 bases respectively, with 11 bases between them. The CDR3 extends over 14 amino acids. Germline CDR1 SGHAT, CDR2 FQNNGV. This CDR3 is CASSLTGASYEQYF. The DNA for the CDR3 is TGTGCCAGCAGCCTAACGGGCGCCTCCTACGAGCAGTACTTC.

The chain uses TRBV28 and TRBJ2-1; tentatively, D is TRBD1 (5 bases). The CDR3 consists of 16 residues. Germline values: CDR1 MDHEN, CDR2 SYDVKM. V lost 5 bases to trimming and J lost 2 bases, with 16 bases between them. CDR3: CASSPPLGRAYNEQFF. In DNA form, the CDR3 reads TGTGCCAGCAGTCCGCCTCTCGGCAGGGCCTACAATGAGCAGTTCTTC. The variable domain in full, with the rest retrieved from reference TRBV28 and TRBJ2-1, is DVKVTQSSRYLVKRTGEKVFLECVQDMDHENMFWYRQDPGLGLRLIYFSYDVKMKEKGDIPEGYSVSREKKERFSLILESASTNQTSMYLCASSPPLGRAYNEQFFGPGTRLTVL.

This clone was detected once. The gene calls are TRBV25-1 and TRBJ2-5, with 11 bases matching TRBD1. The germline gives CDR1 MGHDK, CDR2 SYGVNS. With V trimmed by 4 bases and J by 5 bases, 6 bases remained unmatched. This CDR3 is 15 amino acids long. As DNA, the CDR3 is TGTGCCAGCAGTGCTGGGGACAGGGGGGGTGAGACCCAGTACTTC. It translates to CASSAGDRGGETQYF.

The gene calls are TRBV25-1 and TRBJ1-2; 7 bases map to TRBD1. Germline V gives CDR1 MGHDK, CDR2 SYGVNS. The CDR3 covers 14 residues. The trim removed 4 bases at V and 10 bases at J, leaving 12 bases unmatched. The CDR3 coding sequence is TGTGCCAGCAGTGCGTTGGACAGGAGAGAAACCTACACCTTC. Translating it yields CASSALDRRETYTF.

The rearrangement joins TRBV5-1 to TRBJ2-2; D uncertain. This CDR3 spans 13 amino acids. The germline V and J ends were trimmed by 7 bases and 6 bases, with 13 bases remaining between them. The germline V gene has CDR1 SGHRS and CDR2 YFSETQ. Here the CDR3 DNA reads TGCGCCAGCCGACAAACACCCGCCGGGGAGCTGTTTTTT. As protein: CASRQTPAGELFF.

This clone came up once. The chain recombines TRBV5-6 with TRBJ2-2; weak D call: TRBD1 (6 bases). CDR3 length: 18 amino acids. In germline, CDR1 is SGHDT, CDR2 YYEEEE. Trimming shortened V by 4 bases and J by 3 bases, and 22 bases separated the two germline ends. The CDR3 coding sequence is TGTGCCAGCAGCCCAATCCCCGGGGCCAGGGGAGACACCGGGGAGCTGTTTTTT. This codes for CASSPIPGARGDTGELFF.

A note on this clone: This same CDR3 is encoded by further DNA sequences in the sample. This chain links TRBV7-2 with TRBJ2-2; D call uncertain. The V gene lost 1 base and the J gene lost 4 bases, with 7 bases spanning the gap. Per germline, CDR1 SGHTA and CDR2 FQGNSA. The CDR3 sequence is 14 residues long. The CDR3 sequence: CASSLVVGTGELFF. CDR3 in DNA: TGTGCCAGCAGCTTAGTTGTCGGCACCGGGGAGCTGTTTTTT.

V is TRBV7-2 and J is TRBJ1-5, with a weak D call TRBD1 (5 bases). CDR3 length: 13 residues. Trimming removed 5 bases at V and 5 bases at J, with 10 bases between. CDR1 and CDR2 (germline): SGHTA, FQGNSA. As DNA, the CDR3 is TGTGCCAGCAGCCCAGGGAGTTATCAGCCCCAGCATTTT. Encoded protein: CASSPGSYQPQHF.

The rearrangement uses TRBV11-3 and TRBJ2-1; perhaps D is TRBD1 or TRBD2 (6 bases each). V was shortened by 5 bases and J by 8 bases, with 19 bases between the two germline ends. Per the germline V gene, CDR1 is SGHNT and CDR2 is YENEEA. This CDR3 has 15 residues. This CDR3 is CASSLRLGGMDEQFF. For the CDR3, the DNA is TGTGCCAGCAGCCTAAGACTAGGGGGGATGGATGAGCAGTTCTTC.

The chain uses TRBV6-5 and TRBJ1-5, with unresolved D. Germline lookup yields CDR1 MNHEY and CDR2 SVGAGI. Trimming stripped 8 bases from V and 10 bases from J, with 15 bases between. This CDR3 spans 12 amino acids. In nucleotides, the CDR3 is TGTGCCAGCGGAAAGAACGAATATCCCCAGCATTTT. Translating it yields CASGKNEYPQHF.

CDR3 DNA: TGTGCCAGCCGAACACCGGGACTAGCGGCGAATGAGCAGTTCTTC. Protein: CASRTPGLAANEQFF. The V and J genes are TRBV7-2 and TRBJ2-1; TRBD2 matches 11 bases. The germline V gene has CDR1 SGHTA and CDR2 FQGNSA. Trimming removed 8 bases from V and 7 bases from J; junction bases left unmatched: 10. The CDR3 has 15 amino acids.

The chain has TRBV6-5 and TRBJ1-4, with unresolved D. Deletions cut 4 bases from V and 0 bases from J, with 3 bases between. Germline V gives CDR1 MNHEY, CDR2 SVGAGI. The CDR3 length is 13 residues. In DNA, the CDR3 is TGTGCCAGCAGTTTCGCAACTAATGAAAAACTGTTTTTT. This translates into CASSFATNEKLFF.

The chain joins TRBV9 to TRBJ2-1; D uncertain. CDR3 size: 13 residues. The ends were cut back, 1 base at V and 6 bases at J, with 8 bases in the middle. Germline V gives CDR1 SGDLS, CDR2 YYNGEE. CDR3 sequence (DNA): TGTGCCAGCAGCGTAAGCGACCGCAATGAGCAGTTCTTC. Protein: CASSVSDRNEQFF.

The chain recombines TRBV29-1 with TRBJ1-1; no reliable D call. In germline, CDR1 is SQVTM, CDR2 ANQGSEA. The CDR3 sequence is 10 residues long. CDR3 bases: TGCACCGTCGTCGGGACTGAAGCTTTCTTT. This gives the protein CTVVGTEAFF.

This rearrangement joins TRBV6-5 to TRBJ2-6, with D hard to call. Deletions cut 5 bases from V and 2 bases from J, with 7 bases between. The CDR3 contains 14 residues. CDR1 and CDR2 (germline): MNHEY, SVGAGI. CDR3 loop: CASSRVPGANVLTF. DNA of the CDR3: TGTGCCAGCAGTAGGGTCCCTGGGGCCAACGTCCTGACTTTC.

The DNA for the CDR3 is TGTGCCAGTTGGACAGGGGGCAGTCACAATGAGCAGTTCTTC. Encoded protein: CASWTGGSHNEQFF. The rearrangement uses TRBV6-6 and TRBJ2-1; 11 bases fit TRBD1. V dropped 9 bases and J dropped 5; count of bases not matched to a gene: 6. From germline, CDR1 is MNHNY and CDR2 SVGAGI (reference sequence). The CDR3 is 14 residues long.

This clone came up a few times. The chain links TRBV30 to TRBJ2-7, with 7 bases matching TRBD2. CDR3 length equals 13 residues. Germline CDR1 GTSNPN, CDR2 SVGIG (reference sequence). Losses at the gene ends were 1 base for V and 6 bases for J; bases not matched to a gene: 6. The CDR3 spells CAWSAGRSSEQYV. The CDR3 DNA reads TGTGCCTGGAGTGCCGGGAGGTCTTCCGAGCAGTACGTC.

The chain links TRBV5-4 to TRBJ2-7; 8 bases are shared with TRBD2. V lost 4 bases to trimming and J lost 4 bases; unmatched junction nucleotides: 7. The germline V gene has CDR1 SGHNT and CDR2 YYREEE (reference sequence). This CDR3 has 14 amino acids. This CDR3 reads CASSVAGRPYEQYF. In nucleotides, the CDR3 is TGTGCCAGCAGCGTAGCGGGGCGACCTTACGAGCAGTACTTC.

This clone was seen a handful of times. The chain carries TRBV15 and TRBJ1-3; D is perhaps TRBD1 (5 bases). The CDR3 length is 15 residues. From germline, CDR1 is LNHNV and CDR2 YYDKDF (reference sequence). V shed 6 bases and J shed 1 base, with 13 bases lying between them. CDR3 nucleotide sequence: TGTGCCACCAGAAATGGGGGGTGGTCTGGAAACACCATATATTTT. It specifies CATRNGGWSGNTIYF.

The chain is built from TRBV6-5 and TRBJ2-7; 14 bases are shared with TRBD2. The CDR3 sequence is 15 residues long. In germline, CDR1 is MNHEY, CDR2 SVGAGI. Losses at the gene ends were 6 bases for V and 7 bases for J; bases not matched to a gene: 8. The CDR3 bases are TGTGCCAGCAGCTCCGGGACTAGCGGGAGTGGGGAGCAGTACGTC. Amino acid sequence: CASSSGTSGSGEQYV.

V is TRBV5-1 and J is TRBJ1-2; D not certain. The CDR3 is 16 residues long. The V gene's germline CDR1 is SGHRS and CDR2 YFSETQ. Trimming cost V 0 bases and J 4 bases, with 16 bases left between them. CDR3 DNA: TGCGCCAGCAGCTTGGGTGGTCGGGGAGGCCTCTATGGCTACACCTTC. It translates to CASSLGGRGGLYGYTF.

The CDR3 spells CATSDPGAYTDTQYF. CDR3 nucleotide sequence: TGTGCCACCAGTGACCCGGGAGCCTACACAGATACGCAGTATTTT. This chain links TRBV24-1 with TRBJ2-3; tentative D call: TRBD2 (6 bases). V was clipped by 4 bases and J by 2 bases, with 12 bases between them. The germline V gene encodes CDR1 KGHDR and CDR2 SFDVKD. This CDR3 is 15 amino acids long.

The rearrangement links TRBV4-3 to TRBJ1-2; 7 bases fit TRBD1. With V trimmed by 3 bases and J by 4 bases, 14 bases remained unmatched. Germline-derived CDR1 and CDR2 are LGHNA and YSLEER. The CDR3 runs to 17 residues. CDR3 DNA: TGCGCCAGCAGCCAGATAGTAAGGACAGGAGCAATCTATGGCTACACCTTC. This gives the protein CASSQIVRTGAIYGYTF.